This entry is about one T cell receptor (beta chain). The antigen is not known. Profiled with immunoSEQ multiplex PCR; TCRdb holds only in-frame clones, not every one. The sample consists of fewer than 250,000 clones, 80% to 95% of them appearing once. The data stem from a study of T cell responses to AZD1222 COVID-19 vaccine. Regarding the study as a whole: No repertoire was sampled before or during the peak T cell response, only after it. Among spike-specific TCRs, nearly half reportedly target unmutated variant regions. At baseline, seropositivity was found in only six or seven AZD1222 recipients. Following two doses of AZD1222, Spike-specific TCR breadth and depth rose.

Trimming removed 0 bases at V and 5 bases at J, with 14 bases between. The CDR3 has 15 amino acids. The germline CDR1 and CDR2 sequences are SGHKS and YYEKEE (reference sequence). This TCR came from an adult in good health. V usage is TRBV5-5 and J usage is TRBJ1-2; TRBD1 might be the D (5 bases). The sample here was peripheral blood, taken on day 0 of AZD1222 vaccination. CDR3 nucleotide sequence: TGTGCCAGCAGCTTGGCCGGCAGGGAGGGATATGGCTACACCTTC. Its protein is CASSLAGREGYGYTF. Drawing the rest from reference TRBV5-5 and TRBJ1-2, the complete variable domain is DAGVTQSPTHLIKTRGQQVTLRCSPISGHKSVSWYQQVLGQGPQFIFQYYEKEERGRGNFPDRFSARQFPNYSSELNVNALLLGDSALYLCASSLAGREGYGYTFGSGTRLTVV.